A selection of T cell receptor beta chains follows, all from one sample in a study of blood T cell repertoires in COVID-19. The assay was immunoSEQ multiplex PCR, and TCRdb's table has in-frame clones only and misses some. The repertoire holds 50,000 to 65,000 clones, with 91% as singletons. Sequencing was done on a sample of peripheral blood. The receptors stem from a man aged 50 or older with acute or convalescent COVID-19. Each CDR3 is given with its conserved first and last residue. Fields, in order: clone size, V gene, J gene, D gene, CDR3 DNA, CDR3 protein. The D gene is left open where the match is weak. A clone size is listed for some rows: how often the clone was seen (once, few, many), or a class if it is expanded.

NA	TRBV10-2	TRBJ2-7	TRBD2	TGCGCCTCGGGGGGGCTCGACGAGCAGTACTTC	CASGGLDEQYF
NA	TRBV30	TRBJ1-2	NA	TGTGCCTGGAGTCCCTTGGAGGGAACTAACTATGGCTACACCTTC	CAWSPLEGTNYGYTF
NA	TRBV5-4	TRBJ1-1	NA	TGTGCCAGCAGCTTGGGGACTTTAGAAGCTTTCTTT	CASSLGTLEAFF
NA	TRBV28	TRBJ1-2	NA	TGTGCCAGCAGGCCTAGCCCCACTGGCTACACCTTC	CASRPSPTGYTF
NA	TRBV10-3	TRBJ2-2	NA	TGTGCCATCAGTGCCACGAACACCGGGGAGCTGTTTTTT	CAISATNTGELFF
NA	TRBV12-3/TRBV12-4	TRBJ1-2	TRBD1	TGTGCCAGCAGACCAGGGGGCGCGGGAGGCTACACCTTC	CASRPGGAGGYTF
NA	TRBV10-3	TRBJ1-1	NA	TGTGCCATCACTATGAACCCCCCAAACACTGAAGCTTTCTTT	CAITMNPPNTEAFF
NA	TRBV9	TRBJ2-7	TRBD1	TGTGCCAGCAGCCAAAACCAGGGGGCGCAATACGAGCAGTACTTC	CASSQNQGAQYEQYF
NA	TRBV30	TRBJ1-2	NA	TGTGCCTGGATACGCGCCGGGGGGGGAAACTATGGCTACACCTTC	CAWIRAGGGNYGYTF
NA	TRBV7-2	TRBJ1-2	TRBD1	TGTGCCAGCAGCTTATGGGGCGGGGGGACAGAGCCTTCGATCAAGGGCTACACCTTC	CASSLWGGGTEPSIKGYTF
NA	TRBV18	TRBJ2-7	TRBD1	TGTGCCAGCTCTCAGGACAGGGCGTTTCGGGAGCAGTACTTC	CASSQDRAFREQYF
few	TRBV7-3	TRBJ2-1	TRBD2	TGTGCCAGCAGCTTATCAGCGGGGGTCTACTCGAATGAGCAGTTCTTC	CASSLSAGVYSNEQFF
NA	TRBV5-4	TRBJ2-7	TRBD1	TGTGCCAGCAGCTTGGCCGCGGGACAGGACGAGCAGTACTTC	CASSLAAGQDEQYF
NA	TRBV5-1	TRBJ2-1	TRBD2	TGCGCCAGCAGCGGCCTAGCGGGGGGGCCGAACAATGAGCAGTTCTTC	CASSGLAGGPNNEQFF
NA	TRBV19	TRBJ1-3	NA	TGTGCCAGTAGTTTGTCAGGGACTGGAAACACCATATATTTT	CASSLSGTGNTIYF
NA	TRBV4-1	TRBJ1-1	TRBD1	TGCGCCAGCAGCCAAGATCTCACGGACAGGCCGCGAGAAGCTTTCTTT	CASSQDLTDRPREAFF
NA	TRBV18	TRBJ1-1	NA	TGTGCCAGCTCACTTGCGGGGGGTCCAAACACTGAAGCTTTCTTT	CASSLAGGPNTEAFF
NA	TRBV7-6	TRBJ1-6	NA	TGTGCCAGCAGCTTAGTCGGGACTTCCGGTTCACCCCTCCACTTT	CASSLVGTSGSPLHF
few	TRBV7-2	TRBJ1-1	NA	TGTGCCAGCAGCTGGGGGGGGGTCTCCTGGAGTACTGAAGCTTTCTTT	CASSWGGVSWSTEAFF
NA	TRBV5-4	TRBJ2-7	NA	TGTGCCAGCAGCTTGCAGGGCTCCTACGAGCAGTACTTC	CASSLQGSYEQYF
NA	TRBV21-1	TRBJ1-2	NA	TGTGCCAGCACCCGGCGGACCCGACAGGGACCGGCTAACTATGGCTACACCTTC	CASTRRTRQGPANYGYTF
NA	TRBV27	TRBJ1-5	TRBD1	TGTGCCAGCAGTGACAGGGGTAATCAGCCCCAGCATTTT	CASSDRGNQPQHF
NA	TRBV29-1	TRBJ1-5	NA	TGCAGCGTTGAATGGGGGCGAGGACAGAGCAATCAGCCCCAGCATTTT	CSVEWGRGQSNQPQHF
NA	TRBV19	TRBJ1-3	NA	TGTGCCAGTAGTGCCGACGGGAACTCTGGAAACACCATATATTTT	CASSADGNSGNTIYF
NA	TRBV5-8	TRBJ1-3	NA	TGTGCCAGCAGCCTAAGAGGAGGAAACACCATATATTTT	CASSLRGGNTIYF
NA	TRBV6-5	TRBJ2-3	NA	TGTGCCAGCACGCCGGGGGGCGACACAGATACGCAGTATTTT	CASTPGGDTDTQYF
NA	TRBV13	TRBJ2-7	TRBD1	TGTGCCAGCAGCCGCGGGGGACAGGGCTACGAGCAGTACTTC	CASSRGGQGYEQYF
NA	TRBV15	TRBJ2-3	TRBD2	TGTGCCACCAGCAGAGGACCAGCGGGGGGAACAGATACGCAGTATTTT	CATSRGPAGGTDTQYF
NA	TRBV3-1/TRBV3-2	TRBJ1-2	NA	TGTGCCAGCAGCCAAGGCTCTAATAACTATGGCTACACCTTC	CASSQGSNNYGYTF
once	TRBV2	TRBJ2-3	NA	TGTGCCAGCAGTTTACCACTTCGGGATACGCAGTATTTT	CASSLPLRDTQYF
NA	TRBV6-1	TRBJ2-1	TRBD1	TGTGCCAGCAGTGTTGAGGGGGCTAGCTCCTACAATGAGCAGTTCTTC	CASSVEGASSYNEQFF
NA	TRBV5-1	TRBJ2-2	TRBD2	TGCGCCAGCAGCTTCTCGCCTAGCGGGGGGGCAGTGGAGCTGTTTTTT	CASSFSPSGGAVELFF
NA	TRBV5-1	TRBJ1-2	NA	TGCGCCAGCAACTTTGAGGGGACACGGGCGGATGGCTACACCTTC	CASNFEGTRADGYTF
NA	TRBV7-2	TRBJ2-7	NA	TGTGCCAGCAGCGCCGTGAGACTAGAGTACTACGAGCAGTACTTC	CASSAVRLEYYEQYF
NA	TRBV28	TRBJ2-7	NA	TGTGCCAGCAGTTACCTTGCCGGGCTAGCGATAACCTACGAGCAGTACTTC	CASSYLAGLAITYEQYF
few	TRBV25-1	TRBJ2-7	TRBD2	TGTGCCAGCAGTGATAGCGGGGGTATAATTGACGAGCAGTACTTC	CASSDSGGIIDEQYF
NA	TRBV4-2	TRBJ2-3	TRBD2	TGTGCCAGCAGCCAAGATCAATTTCCGGGACTAGCGCGGACAGATACGCAGTATTTT	CASSQDQFPGLARTDTQYF
NA	TRBV6-5	TRBJ2-7	NA	TGTGCCAGCAGTTCTCAGTTGGCAATCTACGACGGGGGGCAGTACTTC	CASSSQLAIYDGGQYF
once	TRBV5-1	TRBJ2-7	TRBD1	TGCGCCAGCAGCTTCCGGGACAGGGGAAACTACGAGCAGTACTTC	CASSFRDRGNYEQYF
NA	TRBV24-1	TRBJ2-3	NA	TGTGCCACCAGTGACCCCCTCCCAGGGTTTACAGATACGCAGTATTTT	CATSDPLPGFTDTQYF
NA	TRBV7-2	TRBJ1-5	NA	TGTGCCAGCAGCCAGGACAGTAGCAATCAGCCCCAGCATTTT	CASSQDSSNQPQHF
NA	TRBV30	TRBJ1-1	NA	TGTGCCTGGAGTGCACAGGGCGGAACTGAAGCTTTCTTT	CAWSAQGGTEAFF
NA	TRBV10-2	TRBJ2-3	NA	TGCGCCAGCAGTGACCGTTTCGAGCCCGCACGTGATACGCAGTATTTT	CASSDRFEPARDTQYF
NA	TRBV3-1/TRBV3-2	TRBJ2-3	TRBD2	TGTGCCAGCAGCCATCGGGGGCGGGGGGGCACAGATACGCAGTATTTT	CASSHRGRGGTDTQYF
NA	TRBV6-5	TRBJ1-2	TRBD1	TGTGCCAGCAGAACCGGGACAGGGGTCGGCTACACCTTC	CASRTGTGVGYTF
once	TRBV9	TRBJ2-7	TRBD1	TGTGCCAGCAGCGTTGGTTCGGACAGGACCTACGAGCAGTACTTC	CASSVGSDRTYEQYF
NA	TRBV7-2	TRBJ2-4	TRBD2	TGTGCCAGCAGCTTAGAAGTGCGGGGGGGCCTAGCCAAAAACATTCAGTACTTC	CASSLEVRGGLAKNIQYF
NA	TRBV6-5	TRBJ1-5	NA	TGTGCCAGCAACCCAGGGCCTAGCAATCAGCCCCAGCATTTT	CASNPGPSNQPQHF
NA	TRBV6-5	TRBJ1-1	NA	TGTGCCAGCAGTCCAAGACAGACCCCGAACACTGAAGCTTTCTTT	CASSPRQTPNTEAFF
NA	TRBV7-2	TRBJ1-1	NA	TGTGCCAGCAGCTTCCAGGGATTCACTGAAGCTTTCTTT	CASSFQGFTEAFF
NA	TRBV27	TRBJ2-5	TRBD1	TGTGCCAGCAGGGACAGGGGTGAGTACTTC	CASRDRGEYF
NA	TRBV7-8	TRBJ1-2	NA	TGTGCCAGCAGCTTAGCGTTGCAGGGGAACTATGGCTACACCTTC	CASSLALQGNYGYTF
NA	TRBV5-5	TRBJ1-5	NA	TGTGCCAGCAGCTTGAATCCAGATAATCAGCCCCAGCATTTT	CASSLNPDNQPQHF
NA	TRBV30	TRBJ1-1	NA	TGTGCCTGGAGTGCAGGGGTATCCACTGAAGCTTTCTTT	CAWSAGVSTEAFF
NA	TRBV9	TRBJ1-2	NA	TGTGCCAGCAGCTCCCCACAGGGCCGAAGTAACTATGGCTACACCTTC	CASSSPQGRSNYGYTF
NA	TRBV5-6	TRBJ1-6	NA	TGTGCCAGCAGCTTGTATCAGGGGATAAGGTCACCCCTCCACTTT	CASSLYQGIRSPLHF
NA	TRBV28	TRBJ1-6	NA	TGTGCCAGCAGTTCCGGGGTCGAATCACCCCTCCACTTT	CASSSGVESPLHF